The clone carrying this TCR beta chain was detected once. Source study methods: Reference gene primers were amplified, and this amplification served to estimate nucleated cell counts. The repertoire was sequenced with immunoSEQ multiplex PCR; TCRdb's copy has only in-frame clones and lacks some. V and J calls and clone size are given by that table; D and trimming were obtained from the DNA. The table lists 270,000 or so clones, 82% of them singletons. The source of the sample is a study of blood T cell repertoires in COVID-19. Study in general: Sources were T cells, B-cell-depleted T cells, or PBMCs; the material itself was cDNA or gDNA.

The germline V gene has CDR1 SGDLS and CDR2 YYNGEE. The CDR3 has 17 amino acids. V gave up 3 bases and J gave up 1 base; unmatched junction bases: 7. The sequence derives from a woman aged 18-29 years with acute or convalescent COVID-19. The chain combines TRBV9 with TRBJ2-3, with TRBD2 identical over 11 bases. Sequences were obtained from peripheral blood. CDR3: CASSANLAGGGTDTQYF. The DNA for the CDR3 is TGTGCCAGCAGCGCGAATTTAGCGGGAGGGGGCACAGATACGCAGTATTTT.